The source of this TCR beta chain is a study of blood T cell repertoires in COVID-19. Study context: Acute and convalescent COVID-19 samples came from the United States, Italy and Spain.

Clones were sequenced by immunoSEQ multiplex PCR, and TCRdb holds only the in-frame ones, with some missing. Here the sample spans tens of thousands of clones, about 82% being singletons. The CDR3 loop spans 16 amino acids. V dropped 0 bases and J dropped 1; count of bases not matched to a gene: 3. The germline V gene has CDR1 SGDLS and CDR2 YYNGEE. Sequencing was done on a sample of peripheral blood. J is TRBJ1-1 and V is TRBV9, with 10 bases matching TRBD1. The receptor's source is a human donor in a cohort sampled during active COVID-19. CDR3 bases: TGTGCCAGCAGCGTAGCTGGGACAGGGGCGAACACTGAAGCTTTCTTT. It translates to CASSVAGTGANTEAFF.